By share, the clone carrying this T cell receptor beta chain ranks as medium-sized. Its antigen is currently unknown. Via MiXCR, TCRdb re-called the 5' RACE reads, giving one row per CDR3 protein. Among 25,000 or so distinct CDR3 sequences listed, approximately 4.6% were seen once. Time point indicated: sample taken at primary tumor resection. The cohort: 65 to 80 early-stage, untreated non-small cell lung cancer patients. The study sequenced unsorted whole RNA from tumor, nontumor lung or frozen PBMC. J was trimmed by 2 bases and V by 6 bases; bases with no gene match: 3. The CDR3 has 13 residues. CDR1 is MDHEN and CDR2 is SYDVKM in the germline V gene. This specimen belongs to a study of spatial heterogeneity in lung cancer. Regarding the study as a whole: Ubiquitous, expanded tumor-derived TCRs were more frequently observed in blood at resection than at follow-up.

The rearrangement links TRBV28 to TRBJ2-5; 7 nucleotides match TRBD1. The sample in question was PBMCs, obtained at surgery. The clonotype comes from a male donor with early-stage non-small cell lung cancer. For the CDR3, the DNA is TGTGCCAGCAGGGGGACAGTGCAAGAGACCCAGTACTTC. Its translation is CASRGTVQETQYF.